Described below is a single T cell receptor (beta chain) sequence and its context. The table lists this clone with a few counts. Its antigen has not been determined. Base qualities are not at hand, and no much larger clone is one base apart. Taken from the germline V gene, the CDR1 and CDR2 loops are SGHTS and YDEGEE. Trimming costs V 4 bases and J 5 bases, and their ends lie 24 bases apart. Spanning cysteine to phenylalanine, the CDR3 consists of 17 amino acids. Just CDR3 DNA is preserved here, 51 bases in frame from base 1. What the time point label conveys for this sample: about 28 days (+/-7) after the second vaccine dose. AZD1222 recipients whose second dose came at about 4 weeks and those whose second dose came at about 12 weeks were combined into one group, since spike-specific TCR depth and breadth did not differ between the two schedules. Vaccinee samples came from UK trials COV001 and COV002, including a single-blind randomized controlled phase 2/3 trial of AZD1222 (ChAdOx1 nCoV-19) in healthy adults. For TCRbeta chain sequencing, PBMC samples from trial participants were taken at day 0 and at day 28 after the second dose.

This sample is drawn from a study of T cell responses to AZD1222 COVID-19 vaccine (dated by TCRdb to 2020 to 2023). A note on the overall study: TCR sequencing was performed for more than 230 trial participants, of whom about 200 were given two doses of AZD1222 and 26 were given two doses of MenACWY control vaccine. Trial participants were enrolled by age into subgroups of 18-55, 56-69 and 70-plus years, and around 150, 29 and 61 TCR-sequenced participants, respectively, were included in these subgroups.

Paper-wide results and their limitations: A significant rise in spike-specific TCR breadth and depth was observed after two AZD1222 doses relative to day 0 and relative to MenACWY recipients. In the small 56-69-year group, the increase in depth fell short of significance, most likely because of low power. Most participants were white British and females outnumbered males, and the authors suggested that clonal diversity may have been underestimated. Conclusions about previously exposed vaccinees are limited because only five or six AZD1222 recipients were SARS-CoV-2 seropositive at baseline. Vaccine-associated CD4 TCRs spanned the whole spike protein, with dominant responses in regions 160-218 and 743-854. Epitopes outside the regions mutated in the B.1.351 and B.1.1.7 variants were reportedly recognized by nearly half of the unique spike-specific TCRs. Because no samples from the day 14 peak response were available, repertoires could be characterized only after the peak T cell response.

The CDR3 regions of human TCRbeta chains were subjected to immunosequencing. In the source study's methods: Repertoire TCRs were matched against a reference library of SARS-CoV-2-specific TCRs generated with the MIRA antigen-specificity platform. Breadth meant the fraction of unique TCRs that were SARS-CoV-2-associated, whereas depth meant the fraction of total T cells that were SARS-CoV-2-associated. Using the MIRA data, every spike-specific TCR was mapped to the spike region that the TCR reacted to and assigned to either a CD4 or a CD8 class. Log10-transformed breadth and depth values were compared by one-way ANOVA with Sidak's multiple comparisons tests. Imported from immuneACCESS, the table was reduced by TCRdb to in-frame sequences with V and J called. These copies leave out some clones; in studies compared against another copy, an unresolved V gene accounts for under half, and the cause of the remainder is not known. The V and J calls and clone size are taken from that table; D and trimming were inferred from the DNA. This sample holds roughly 93,000 clones; roughly 87% were observed only once. About 5.2% of the sample rests with the top ten.

This sample comprised peripheral blood, obtained 28 days after the second AZD1222 dose. The sequence came from an adult who received the AZD1222 COVID-19 vaccine. The chain joins TRBV5-8 to TRBJ2-5; no confident D gene assignment can be made. For the CDR3, the sequence is CASSPPRYSGITETQYF. In nucleotides, the sequence is TGTGCCAGCAGCCCGCCTAGGTATTCTGGAATAACGGAGACCCAGTACTTC.